The rows below give T cell receptor beta chains drawn from one sample of a study of Ad26.COV2.S vaccination and SARS-CoV-2 variants. Assay: immunoSEQ multiplex PCR; the TCRdb copy retains only in-frame clones and omits some. The sample holds 350,000 to 450,000 clones; 92% are singletons and the top ten take about 3.9%. Material: peripheral blood, obtained after recovery from COVID-19. The origin of the receptors is a human donor who had recovered from COVID-19. Each CDR3 is given with its conserved first and last residue. The D gene is left open where the match is weak. The size entry is marked missing in some rows and otherwise reads once, few, many or a size class.

. | . | TRBJ2-1 | TRBV9 | TGTGCCAGCAGCGTCGACGGGTTAAGGTCCTACAATGAGCAGTTCTTC | CASSVDGLRSYNEQFF
. | TRBD2 | TRBJ2-5 | TRBV4-1 | TGCGCCAGCAGCCAACCTCGGGGCAGCGGGGGACAAGAGACCCAGTACTTC | CASSQPRGSGGQETQYF
. | . | TRBJ1-3 | TRBV25-1 | TGTGCCAGCAGTGAAGAGGGGTCGGCTGGAAACACCATATATTTT | CASSEEGSAGNTIYF
. | . | TRBJ2-1 | TRBV7-9 | TGTGCCAGCAGCGCCCCTCCAGGCGTCAATGAGCAGTTCTTC | CASSAPPGVNEQFF
. | . | TRBJ1-4 | TRBV19 | TGTGCCAGAACCACCGGGAACGCCGAGACAACTAATGAAAAACTGTTTTTT | CARTTGNAETTNEKLFF
. | TRBD1 | TRBJ1-2 | TRBV6-6 | TGTGCCAGCAGCCCAGGGACAGGGAACTATGGCTACACCTTC | CASSPGTGNYGYTF
. | . | TRBJ2-2 | TRBV7-8 | TGTGCCAGCAGCTTAAGGTTCCCCGGAGGGACCGACACCGGGGAGCTGTTTTTT | CASSLRFPGGTDTGELFF
. | . | TRBJ2-7 | TRBV6-1 | TGTGCCAGCAGTGGGGGGCGGCGGGGACCCCTCTCCTACGAGCAGTACTTC | CASSGGRRGPLSYEQYF
. | TRBD2 | TRBJ2-3 | TRBV6-2/TRBV6-3 | TGTGCCAGCAGTCTATGGACTAGCGGGGGGGCCCCAGATACGCAGTATTTT | CASSLWTSGGAPDTQYF
. | . | TRBJ2-3 | TRBV9 | TGTGCCAGCAGCGCGACAGTACCAGATACGCAGTATTTT | CASSATVPDTQYF
once | . | TRBJ1-3 | TRBV30 | TGTGCCTGGAACCCAGAACCATACTCTGGAAACACCATATATTTT | CAWNPEPYSGNTIYF
. | . | TRBJ2-7 | TRBV14 | TGTGCCAGCAGCCAAGACTTGGGGAGGGAGCAGTACTTC | CASSQDLGREQYF
. | TRBD1 | TRBJ2-5 | TRBV28 | TGTGCCAGCAGCCCGGGACAGTTGAAAGAGACCCAGTACTTC | CASSPGQLKETQYF
. | . | TRBJ1-2 | TRBV7-2 | TGTGCCAGCAGCTTAGCGCCACAGGGAAGTAGGGGCTACACCTTC | CASSLAPQGSRGYTF
. | . | TRBJ1-5 | TRBV19 | TGTGCCAGTAAACCAGGGAGTAGAGGCAATCAGCCCCAGCATTTT | CASKPGSRGNQPQHF
. | . | TRBJ2-5 | TRBV10-1 | TGCGCCAGCAGTGAGTCATTGGACGGCGAGACCCAGTACTTC | CASSESLDGETQYF